What follows are 28 T cell receptor beta chains derived from one specimen sequenced in a study of Graves' ophthalmopathy and Graves' hyperthyroidism. RNA transcripts served as template for amplifying TCR beta CDR3 sequences. Amplification began with first-round RT-PCR using HTBI primers, then second-round multiplex PCR was performed. MiXCR was run by TCRdb on the multiplex PCR reads, yielding one entry per CDR3 protein. Among roughly 420,000 distinct CDR3 sequences listed, about 21% were seen once. Sequenced input: peripheral blood. The receptors come from a woman under 30 with stable Graves' hyperthyroidism.

At least ten counts were recorded for this clonotype. V gene TRBV6-1 combines with J gene TRBJ1-1; perhaps TRBD1 as D (6 bases). The CDR3 is made up of 14 amino acids. Germline CDR1 reads MNHNS; CDR2 reads SASEGT. Trimming removed 6 bases from V and 7 bases from J, with 18 bases in between. In nucleotides, the CDR3 is TGTGCCAGCAGCTCCCGGGGGGGGGCAGATGAAGCTTTCTTT. This sequence encodes CASSSRGGADEAFF.

In this sample, this clonotype turned up many times. The V and J genes are TRBV29-1 and TRBJ2-5; no clear D. The CDR3 consists of 12 residues. Germline V gene data show CDR1 as SQVTM and CDR2 as ANQGSEA. V gave up 7 bases and J gave up 0 bases, with 9 bases separating them. The CDR3 bases are TGCAGCGCTCGGGTAGACCAAGAGACCCAGTACTTC. Protein product: CSARVDQETQYF.

The chain employs TRBV7-8 and TRBJ2-7; unclear D gene. V was shortened by 6 bases and J by 6 bases, with 12 bases between the two germline ends. The germline V gene has CDR1 SGHVS and CDR2 FQNEAQ. CDR3 length: 12 residues. The CDR3 sequence is CASSLRPGEQYF. In DNA form, the CDR3 reads TGTGCCAGCAGTTTAAGGCCGGGCGAGCAGTACTTC. The full variable domain, completed using reference TRBV7-8 and TRBJ2-7, is GAGVSQSPRYKVAKRGQDVALRCDPISGHVSLFWYQQALGQGPEFLTYFQNEAQLDKSGLPSDRFFAERPEGSVSTLKIQRTQQEDSAVYLCASSLRPGEQYFGPGTRLTVT.

The V call is TRBV5-8, the J call TRBJ2-2; 8 positions match TRBD2. CDR1 SGHTS and CDR2 YDEGEE come from the germline V gene. This CDR3 contains 16 residues. V was clipped by 0 bases and J by 0 bases; unmatched bases: 1. This CDR3 reads CASSLETSANTGELFF. The CDR3 coding sequence is TGTGCCAGCAGCTTGGAGACTAGCGCGAACACCGGGGAGCTGTTTTTT.

This clonotype has a count of ten or more. The V and J genes are TRBV6-1 and TRBJ1-5, with 11 positions matching TRBD1. The trim removed 6 bases at V and 2 bases at J, leaving 6 bases unmatched. This CDR3 has 16 amino acids. Germline assignment: CDR1 MNHNS and CDR2 SASEGT. The CDR3, as DNA: TGTGCCAGCAGACCTATGGGACAGGGGGGCAATCAGCCCCAGCATTTT. This codes for CASRPMGQGGNQPQHF.

This clonotype was seen at least ten times. The CDR3 protein is CSARPGLGYGYTF. The CDR3 DNA sequence: TGCAGTGCTAGGCCGGGTTTAGGTTATGGCTACACCTTC. V is TRBV20-1 and J is TRBJ1-2; D unclear. CDR1 and CDR2 from the germline V gene are DFQATT and SNEGSKA (reference sequence). This CDR3 comprises 13 residues. V lost 3 bases to trimming and J lost 5 bases, with 13 bases between them.

The chain recombines TRBV7-2 with TRBJ1-2; unclear D gene. The CDR3 runs to 12 residues. Germline loops: CDR1 SGHTA, CDR2 FQGNSA. V was clipped by 5 bases and J by 8 bases, with 12 bases between them. This CDR3 is CASSPRRRGYTF. The CDR3 bases are TGTGCCAGCAGCCCCCGCCGGCGGGGCTACACCTTC.

This clonotype came up once. The chain recombines TRBV7-2 with TRBJ2-7; D is perhaps TRBD1 or TRBD2 (5 bases each). This CDR3 has 14 residues. V gave up 6 bases and J gave up 0 bases, with 12 bases separating them. The V gene's germline CDR1 is SGHTA and CDR2 FQGNSA. In DNA form, the CDR3 reads TGTGCCAGCAGGAAAGAGGGGAGCTCCTACGAGCAGTACTTC. It translates to CASRKEGSSYEQYF.

In its sample, this clonotype was seen many times. This chain joins TRBV9 and TRBJ2-2; D is unclear. The CDR3 runs to 16 residues. Deletions cut 2 bases from V and 0 bases from J, with 11 bases between. CDR1 SGDLS and CDR2 YYNGEE come from the germline V gene. CDR3 sequence: CASSVGALANTGELFF. CDR3 coding DNA: TGTGCCAGCAGCGTGGGTGCCCTTGCGAACACCGGGGAGCTGTTTTTT.

This clonotype has a count of ten or more. V usage is TRBV12-5 and J usage is TRBJ1-1; no reliable D call. The CDR3 totals 16 residues. Germline V lookup: CDR1 LGHNT, CDR2 FRNRAP. V lost 7 bases and J 1 base, leaving 19 bases between the germline ends. The CDR3 DNA reads as TGTGCTAGTGCTATTGTCTTGGGTCGGACGAACACTGAAGCTTTCTTT. Protein: CASAIVLGRTNTEAFF. The variable domain in full, completed from reference TRBV12-5 and TRBJ1-1, reads DARVTQTPRHKVTEMGQEVTMRCQPILGHNTVFWYRQTMMQGLELLAYFRNRAPLDDSGMPKDRFSAEMPDATLATLKIQPSEPRDSAVYFCASAIVLGRTNTEAFFGQGTRLTVV.

This clonotype was detected many times. This chain connects TRBV2 to TRBJ2-7; D unresolved. Germline CDR1 SNHLY, CDR2 FYNNEI. V lost 1 base to trimming and J lost 0 bases, with 7 bases between them. This CDR3 comprises 14 residues. The CDR3 here is CASSEEYSSYEQYF. As DNA, the CDR3 is TGTGCCAGCAGTGAAGAGTACAGCTCCTACGAGCAGTACTTC.

The chain recombines TRBV15 with TRBJ1-5; tentative D call: TRBD1 (5 bases). CDR3 length equals 15 residues. CDR1 is LNHNV and CDR2 is YYDKDF in the germline V gene (reference sequence). Trimming shortened V by 1 base and J by 4 bases, and 11 bases separated the two germline ends. The CDR3 loop reads CATSRGGGSNQPQHF. CDR3 in DNA: TGTGCCACCAGCAGAGGTGGGGGGTCAAATCAGCCCCAGCATTTT. Full variable domain (rest looked up from reference TRBV15 and TRBJ1-5): DAMVIQNPRYQVTQFGKPVTLSCSQTLNHNVMYWYQQKSSQAPKLLFHYYDKDFNNEADTPDNFQSRRPNTSFCFLDIRSPGLGDTAMYLCATSRGGGSNQPQHFGDGTRLSIL.

This clonotype has more than one count but fewer than ten. The chain joins TRBV7-8 to TRBJ2-2; D uncertain. This CDR3 region has 13 residues. V lost 5 bases and J 5 bases, leaving 9 bases between the germline ends. Germline CDR1 reads SGHVS; CDR2 reads FQNEAQ. The CDR3 coding sequence is TGTGCCAGCAGCCGGGCGCGGACCGGGGAGCTGTTTTTT. Translating gives CASSRARTGELFF.

This clonotype was found many times. This chain uses TRBV10-2 with TRBJ2-2, with D perhaps TRBD1 (5 bases). Trimming stripped 7 bases from V and 6 bases from J, with 15 bases between. This CDR3 region has 14 residues. CDR1 and CDR2 (germline): WSHSY, SAAADI. Here the CDR3 reads CASMEQGRAGELFF. The DNA of the CDR3 is TGCGCCAGCATGGAGCAGGGTCGGGCCGGGGAGCTGTTTTTT.

With regard to this clonotype: Given a much more abundant clone one base away, this may be a read error. The chain's CDR3 is CAWSGHTSQPQHF. The CDR3 DNA reads as TGTGCCTGGAGTGGCCACACGAGCCAGCCCCAGCATTTT. The gene calls are TRBV30 and TRBJ1-5, with D hard to call. CDR3 length: 13 residues. V lost 1 base to trimming and J lost 7 bases, with 11 bases between them. Germline CDR1 GTSNPN, CDR2 SVGIG (reference sequence).

This clonotype appeared many times. The genes are TRBV12-3 or TRBV12-4 and TRBJ2-4; either TRBD1 or TRBD2 may supply D (5 bases each). V lost 6 bases and J lost 0, with 9 bases in between. This CDR3 has 14 amino acids. For the CDR3, the DNA is TGTGCCAGCAGGGGGGTGAGAGCCAAAAACATTCAGTACTTC. Its protein product is CASRGVRAKNIQYF.

As regards this clonotype: A clone one base away is much larger, so this may be a read error. The rearrangement uses TRBV28 and TRBJ2-7; the match to TRBD2 covers 7 bases. The tail of the sequence fits TRBJ2-5 better, so the J call may be wrong. The germline CDR1 and CDR2 sequences are MDHEN and SYDVKM. The CDR3 consists of 16 residues. CDR3 residues: CASINPEEGAGKTQYF. The CDR3 DNA reads as TGTGCCAGCATCAACCCCGAGGAAGGAGCGGGGAAGACCCAGTACTTC.

This clonotype was observed at least ten times. The chain links TRBV29-1 to TRBJ2-7; D gene ambiguous. Germline loops: CDR1 SQVTM, CDR2 ANQGSEA. V was cut by 5 bases and J by 2 bases, with 7 bases left in between. The CDR3 has 11 residues. The CDR3, as DNA: TGCAGCGTTCTAAGCGCCTACGAGCAGTACTTC. Translated, it gives CSVLSAYEQYF.

V and J are TRBV6-1 and TRBJ2-5; D uncertain. V was clipped by 6 bases and J by 1 base, with 15 bases between them. This CDR3 spans 15 amino acids. Germline values: CDR1 MNHNS, CDR2 SASEGT. CDR3 region: CASRTNLKTQETQYF. The CDR3 DNA is TGTGCCAGCAGGACAAACCTGAAAACCCAAGAGACCCAGTACTTC.

The chain links TRBV6-1 to TRBJ2-7; D is uncertain. The CDR3 length is 15 residues. Looked up from germline, CDR1 is MNHNS and CDR2 is SASEGT. V was shortened by 8 bases and J by 0 bases, with 17 bases between the two germline ends. As DNA, the CDR3 is TGTGCCAGCTGGACCGGGTCTCTAAGCTCCTACGAGCAGTACTTC. Its translation is CASWTGSLSSYEQYF.

This clonotype was found many times. It may be a read error: a sequence one base away is much more abundant. This rearrangement joins TRBV7-2 to TRBJ1-2; possible D gene TRBD1, 5 bases. This CDR3 region has 13 residues. The V gene's germline CDR1 is SGHTA and CDR2 FQGNSA. The germline V and J ends were trimmed by 4 bases and 8 bases, with 14 bases remaining between them. The CDR3 nucleotides are TGTGCCAGCAGCTACCACGGGACGCTCGGCTACACCTTC. This gives the protein CASSYHGTLGYTF.

This clonotype was counted ten times or more. The chain couples TRBV10-3 to TRBJ2-7; 10 nucleotides align to TRBD1. CDR3 size: 16 residues. Trimming cost V 4 bases and J 2 bases; bases outside gene matches: 8. Germline-derived CDR1 and CDR2 are ENHRY and SYGVKD. Here the CDR3 reads CAISVGQGNGAYEQYF. The CDR3 nucleotides are TGTGCCATCAGTGTGGGACAGGGGAATGGAGCCTACGAGCAGTACTTC.

The CDR3 loop reads CASSLFRGLSEMAYEQYF. CDR3 sequence (DNA): TGTGCCAGCAGTTTATTTCGGGGCCTCAGCGAGATGGCCTACGAGCAGTACTTC. The chain uses TRBV28 and TRBJ2-7; D may correspond to TRBD1 or TRBD2 (5 bases each). V lost 1 base, J lost 2 bases, and 21 bases lay in between. The CDR3 extends over 18 amino acids. Germline V lookup: CDR1 MDHEN, CDR2 SYDVKM.

Ten or more counts support this clonotype. This chain connects TRBV6-2 or TRBV6-3 to TRBJ2-7; D not resolved. The length of the CDR3 is 13 residues. Trimming stripped 6 bases from V and 3 bases from J, with 12 bases between. Germline CDR1 is MNHEY and CDR2 is SVGEGT. CDR3 sequence: CASRADSSYEQYF. The DNA for the CDR3 is TGTGCCAGCAGGGCGGATTCTAGCTACGAGCAGTACTTC.

Many counts were recorded for this clonotype. The CDR3 spells CASSEGVSSQETQYF. As DNA, the CDR3 is TGTGCCAGCAGTGAAGGGGTTAGTTCCCAAGAGACCCAGTACTTC. This sequence joins TRBV2 and TRBJ2-5; no firm D call. The CDR3 covers 15 residues. Germline V lookup: CDR1 SNHLY, CDR2 FYNNEI. Trimming pared 1 base from V and 1 base from J, leaving 10 bases between.

This clonotype came up many times. The chain recombines TRBV10-3 with TRBJ2-5; D may be TRBD2 (5 bases). Trimming took off 10 bases at V and 5 bases at J, with 14 bases between the two ends. The germline CDR1 and CDR2 sequences are ENHRY and SYGVKD. CDR3 length equals 12 residues. CDR3 loop: CATSTRGETQYF. The DNA of the CDR3 is TGTGCCACCTCAACTAGAGGGGAGACCCAGTACTTC.

Ten or more counts support this clonotype. The V call is TRBV25-1, the J call TRBJ1-6; D gene uncertain. The V end lost 6 bases, the J end lost 8 bases, and 14 bases lay between the germline ends. CDR3 length: 14 residues. Germline loops: CDR1 MGHDK, CDR2 SYGVNS. CDR3 in amino acids: CASSFGIKDSPLHF. The CDR3 region has the DNA TGTGCCAGCAGCTTCGGGATTAAGGATTCACCCCTCCACTTT. Combining the CDR3 with reference TRBV25-1 and TRBJ1-6 gives the whole variable domain EADIYQTPRYLVIGTGKKITLECSQTMGHDKMYWYQQDPGMELHLIHYSYGVNSTEKGDLSSESTVSRIRTEHFPLTLESARPSHTSQYLCASSFGIKDSPLHFGNGTRLTVT.

This clonotype was seen at least ten times. The chain carries TRBV28 and TRBJ2-7; the D gene is possibly TRBD1 (6 bases). Germline-derived CDR1 and CDR2 are MDHEN and SYDVKM. Trimming stripped 5 bases from V and 4 bases from J, with 18 bases between. CDR3 size: 15 residues. The CDR3 DNA reads as TGTGCCAGCAGTGCGTCCGACAGGACGTGGTACGAGCAGTACTTC. Amino acids: CASSASDRTWYEQYF.